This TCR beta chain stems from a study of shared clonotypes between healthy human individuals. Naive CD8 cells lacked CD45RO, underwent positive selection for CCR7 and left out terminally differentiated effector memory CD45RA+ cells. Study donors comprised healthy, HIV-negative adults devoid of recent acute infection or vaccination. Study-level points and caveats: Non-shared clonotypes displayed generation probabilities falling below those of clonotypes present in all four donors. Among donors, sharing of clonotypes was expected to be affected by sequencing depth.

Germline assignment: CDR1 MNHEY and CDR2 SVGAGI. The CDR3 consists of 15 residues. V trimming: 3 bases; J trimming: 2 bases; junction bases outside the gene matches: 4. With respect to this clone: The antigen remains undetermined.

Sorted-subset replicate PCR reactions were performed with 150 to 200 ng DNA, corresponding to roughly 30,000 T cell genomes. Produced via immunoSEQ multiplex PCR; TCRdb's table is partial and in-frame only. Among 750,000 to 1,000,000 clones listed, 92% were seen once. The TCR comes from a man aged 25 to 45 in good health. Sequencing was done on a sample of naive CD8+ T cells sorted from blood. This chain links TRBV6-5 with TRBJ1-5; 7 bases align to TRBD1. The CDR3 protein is CASSYSGQGNQPQHF. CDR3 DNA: TGTGCCAGCAGTTATTCTGGACAGGGCAATCAGCCCCAGCATTTT.